The entry below gives a single T cell receptor (beta chain) sequence along with its context. What antigen it recognizes has not been identified. At one of its ends the junction is not consistent with the germline gene, which may arise from a read error. Libraries came from the immunoSEQ multiplex PCR assay. Following the manufacturer's protocol, the hsTCRB Kit was used to amplify rearranged TCR beta chain sequences. An Illumina MiSeq was used to sequence the TCRB libraries. In the paper's pipeline: The kit vendor's proprietary platform handled demultiplexing, trimming and gene mapping. What TCRdb holds here is the immuneACCESS table cut down to in-frame rearrangements. Part of the clones is not present; checked against another copy, under half of the missing clones reflect an unresolved V gene, and the others are unexplained. From that table come the V and J calls and clone size; the DNA was used to work out D and trimming. The sample table lists around 92,000 clones, 80% to 90% of them with a count of one. The ten largest make up roughly 6.8% of the sample.

The time point label here, explained by the study, means: baseline, week 1 (first vaccination visit). Interpreted using the paper, the treatment or condition label stands for: pre-vaccination baseline after standard-of-care therapy. Donors had newly diagnosed WHO grade 3 or 4 IDH1-mutant astrocytomas with loss of nuclear ATRX. The samples were drawn from NOA16, a multicentre, single-arm, open-label phase I trial in Germany that tested a mutant IDH1 peptide vaccine in humans for the first time. Blood drawn at visit V03 was used as the baseline sample for immunogenicity testing. Genomic DNA for TCRB sequencing was isolated from EDTA blood with the DNeasy Blood and Tissue Kit. This entry belongs to a study of a mutant IDH1 vaccine in newly diagnosed glioma (dated by TCRdb to about 2021). Study-level background: Of the approximately 30 treated patients, about 60% were male and approximately 38% were female, and the mean age was 40.4 years. For exploratory analyses, longitudinal TCRB deep sequencing was carried out in about two dozen treated patients wherever samples were available. Prior to enrollment, patients had been given standard therapy consisting of radiotherapy alone, temozolomide alone, or radiochemotherapy with temozolomide, with the combination given to most patients. Peripheral blood was collected at six visits: V03 (baseline), V05, V07, V10, V12 and V13. Here is what the overall study found, with its caveats: It was noted by the authors that analyses of patient blood samples could not be reproduced owing to sample limitations. PBMC samples for TCRB deep sequencing were selected based on availability. Pseudoprogression seemed to be unrelated to changes in the top peripheral T cell clonotypes found by TCRB sequencing. Across multiple MHC alleles, vaccine-induced immune responses were seen in nearly 95% of patients.

Measured from the cysteine to the phenylalanine, the CDR3 is 12 residues long. The read is trimmed to its CDR3 DNA, 36 bases read in frame from base 1. The germline V gene encodes CDR1 SNHLY and CDR2 FYNNEI. This material consisted of PBMCs, taken from a glioma patient treated with radiotherapy, temozolomide or both. This sequence was found in a woman aged 50 to 65 with glioma. The chain links TRBV2 with TRBJ1-2, with the D gene too uncertain to name. DNA sequence: TGTGCCAGCAGTGAACCGTATGGCGTGAGCGGCTTC. Its translation reads: CASSEPYGVSGF.